This T cell receptor beta chain was found in a study of blood T cell repertoires in COVID-19 (dated by TCRdb to 2018 to 2020). Broadly, across the study: The collaborator samples originated in the United States, Italy and Spain and spanned the acute and convalescent phases of COVID-19. The prospective study material was composed of cDNA or gDNA derived from T cells, B-cell-depleted T cells, or PBMCs. Subjects who had been exposed to COVID-19, were actively infected with it, or had recovered from it provided the deeply sampled blood TCRbeta repertoires that made up the dataset. The repertoires were made available in a free public database intended to serve as a resource for research on the immune response to SARS-CoV-2. The samples were drawn from the first 160 participants of the ongoing ImmuneRACE study and from some 1,300 subjects provided by 6 global collaborators. Sample metadata almost always included a de-identified subject ID, COVID-19 status, age in years and sex. Where available, HLA class I and class II types were obtained from metadata supplied by the sample provider rather than from assay-based typing.

The collaborating institutions used their own protocols to collect whole blood in K2EDTA tubes. For TCRbeta analysis, collaborators shipped samples as frozen whole blood, isolated PBMCs, or DNA extracted from either of those sample types. General conclusions and limits of the study: The quantity of clinical and demographic metadata differed by source and by participant and was supplied without curation.

Of note for this clone: This receptor's antigen is unknown. No qualities accompany the bases; no much larger clone lies one base away.

TCRbeta CDR3 regions were amplified from genomic DNA using the immunoSEQ Assay, a bias-controlled multiplex PCR. As for the original processing: Nucleated cell counts per sample were estimated from amplification of reference gene primers within the assay. To quantify the absolute abundance of each unique TCRbeta CDR3 rearrangement, sequence reads were collapsed and filtered. For each sample, productive Simpson clonality was calculated as the square root of Simpson's diversity index across productive rearrangements. TCRdb retrieved this table from immuneACCESS and kept in-frame rearrangements only. Not all clones are present; in checked studies, unresolved V genes account for under half, and no reason is known for the remainder. V and J calls plus clone size are reproduced from that table; the DNA served to infer D and trimming. This sample lists nearly 200,000 clones; around four fifths were detected once. Less than 20% of the sample is held by the ten biggest clonotypes.

For CDR1 and CDR2, the germline V gene (reference sequence) lists MNHEY and SMNVEV. Here V drops 3 bases and J drops 7 bases, and the junction holds 6 bases not matched to any gene. The CDR3 starts with the cysteine, ends with the phenylalanine, and has 14 residues. Kept here is only the CDR3 DNA, which spans 42 bases and is read in frame from base 1. The TCR sequence derives from a human donor in a cohort sampled during active COVID-19. Sequenced sample: peripheral blood. The chain links TRBV27 with TRBJ1-1; TRBD1 fits 9 bases in the junction. Here is the DNA: TGTGCCAGCAGTTTTAGGGACAGGGAGGGTGAAGCTTTCTTT. Its translation is CASSFRDREGEAFF.